Listed here is a single T cell receptor (beta chain). Its antigen remains unidentified. These data originate in a study of cytomegalovirus exposure and HLA in healthy donors. In the study overall: The 120 validation repertoires used the same platform as the roughly 670 first-cohort repertoires (as reported by a later analysis).

Findings and caveats of the study: A few chains linked to CMV were shown in vitro to be specific for CMV antigens. Researchers counted around 180 TCR beta chains as cytomegalovirus-associated. TCR sequences were mostly rare, though some public TCRs occurred in many donors.

The V and J ends lost 2 bases and 8 bases, in that order; junction bases with no gene match: 10. The germline CDR1 and CDR2 sequences are MGHRA and YSYEKL. This CDR3 contains 16 residues. Only in-frame clones appear in the TCRdb table, and some are missing; sequencing was by immunoSEQ multiplex PCR. Among about 310,000 clones listed, approximately 86% were seen once. The receptor was derived from a man younger than 40 in good health and CMV-seronegative. Sequencing was done on a sample of PBMCs. The chain combines TRBV4-1 with TRBJ1-4, with 8 bases identical to TRBD1. This CDR3 reads CASSQSGAGGEEKLFF. The CDR3 region has the DNA TGCGCCAGCAGCCAATCCGGGGCAGGGGGCGAAGAAAAACTGTTTTTT.